A single sample is the source of the 19 T cell receptor beta chains below, sequenced in a study of CD8 T cells in ankylosing spondylitis. From the 5' RACE reads, TCRdb called clonotypes with MiXCR, one entry per CDR3 protein. The sample lists under 950,000 distinct CDR3 sequences, about 20% occurring once. Study-wide results and caveats: A motif of 8 or 9 highly homologous TCR beta variants was seen as apparently characteristic of ankylosing spondylitis blood.

For these TCRs, the target antigens are not known. The specimen was blood, either unsorted or a sorted T cell fraction (not recorded which). Receptors originate from a male donor with ankylosing spondylitis.

V and J are TRBV3-1 and TRBJ2-7, with 9 nucleotides matching TRBD1. This CDR3 spans 19 amino acids. CDR1 LGHDT and CDR2 YNNKEL come from the germline V gene (reference sequence). J lost 3 bases, V lost 0 bases, and 15 bases had no gene match. The CDR3 coding sequence is TGTGCCAGCAGCCAAGATCGGTCGAAGACAGGGGGTATTCGCTACGAGCAGTACTTC. Translated, it gives CASSQDRSKTGGIRYEQYF.

V usage is TRBV12-3 or TRBV12-4 and J usage is TRBJ2-3; D gene uncertain. V was clipped by 6 bases and J by 4 bases, with 8 bases between them. There are 12 residues in the CDR3. The CDR3 bases are TGTGCCAGCAGCATAACCCCAGATACGCAGTATTTT. Protein: CASSITPDTQYF.

The chain has TRBV7-2 and TRBJ2-5; 8 bases align to TRBD1. The CDR3 consists of 14 residues. Trimming took 1 base from V and 4 from J; bases not matched to a gene: 2. Germline V gene lookup returns CDR1 SGHTA and CDR2 FQGNSA. Written as DNA, the CDR3 is TGTGCCAGCAGCTTAGGCGGACAGGGAGAGACCCAGTACTTC. This gives the protein CASSLGGQGETQYF. The full variable domain, completed using reference TRBV7-2 and TRBJ2-5, is GAGVSQSPSNKVTEKGKDVELRCDPISGHTALYWYRQSLGQGLEFLIYFQGNSAPDKSGLPSDRFSAERTGGSVSTLTIQRTQQEDSAVYLCASSLGGQGETQYFGPGTRLLVL.

This clonotype was counted once. This rearrangement joins TRBV12-5 to TRBJ1-5; unclear D gene. This CDR3 comprises 16 residues. Between the trimmed V and J ends, which lost 1 base and 5 bases, there was a span of 15 bases. The germline V gene has CDR1 LGHNT and CDR2 FRNRAP. CDR3 DNA: TGTGCTAGTGGTTTGGCCCTCCCGTGGTCGGATCAGCCCCAGCATTTT. It specifies CASGLALPWSDQPQHF.

This clonotype was seen more than once but under ten times. The chain combines TRBV28 with TRBJ1-4; D is uncertain. The ends were cut back, 3 bases at V and 8 bases at J, with 10 bases in the middle. CDR1 MDHEN and CDR2 SYDVKM come from the germline V gene. The CDR3 totals 13 residues. CDR3 residues: CASSFNLGEKLFF. As DNA, the CDR3 is TGTGCCAGCAGTTTTAACTTGGGCGAAAAACTGTTTTTT.

This clonotype came up a few times. The genes are TRBV5-1 and TRBJ2-7; no clear D gene. Germline V gene lookup returns CDR1 SGHRS and CDR2 YFSETQ. The CDR3 totals 14 residues. The V end lost 0 bases, the J end lost 7 bases, and 14 bases lay between the germline ends. The CDR3 loop is CASSLEKGSEEQYF. CDR3 DNA: TGCGCCAGCAGCTTGGAGAAGGGTTCGGAGGAGCAGTACTTC. Together with reference TRBV5-1 and TRBJ2-7, the CDR3 gives the full variable domain: KAGVTQTPRYLIKTRGQQVTLSCSPISGHRSVSWYQQTPGQGLQFLFEYFSETQRNKGNFPGRFSGRQFSNSRSEMNVSTLELGDSALYLCASSLEKGSEEQYFGPGTRLTVT.

This clonotype was counted many times. The CDR3 DNA follows: TGTGCCAGCAGTTTAGAAGGGGGAGGGCTGTACGAGCAGTACTTC. It yields the protein CASSLEGGGLYEQYF. The chain recombines TRBV12-3 or TRBV12-4 with TRBJ2-7; D is perhaps TRBD2 (7 bases). CDR3 length: 15 residues. The germline V and J ends were trimmed by 1 base and 4 bases, with 14 bases remaining between them.

On this clonotype: An end of the junction differs from the germline gene, which may be a read error. The V call is TRBV20-1, the J call TRBJ2-7; D perhaps matches TRBD2 (5 bases). The germline CDR1 and CDR2 sequences are DFQATT and SNEGSKA (reference sequence). The CDR3 consists of 12 residues. The CDR3 loop reads CNARTGIYEQYF. The CDR3 coding sequence is TGCAATGCTAGGACTGGGATTTACGAGCAGTACTTC.

The rearrangement joins TRBV9 to TRBJ2-1; TRBD2 aligns across 7 bases. The V gene end was trimmed by 0 bases and the J gene end by 9 bases; junction bases not matched to a gene: 9. The germline V gene encodes CDR1 SGDLS and CDR2 YYNGEE. The CDR3 runs 15 residues. The CDR3 sequence is CASSVVASGHAEQFF. CDR3 sequence (DNA): TGTGCCAGCAGCGTAGTGGCTAGCGGTCATGCTGAGCAGTTCTTC.

This clonotype was observed a handful of times. The DNA of the CDR3 is TGCGCCAGCAGCCCGGGATGGGACAGCCTGAACACTGAAGCTTTCTTT. The encoded protein is CASSPGWDSLNTEAFF. The chain recombines TRBV5-1 with TRBJ1-1; the match to TRBD1 covers 7 bases. Germline CDR1 and CDR2: SGHRS and YFSETQ. Trimming removed 4 bases from V and 0 bases from J; junction bases left unmatched: 9. The CDR3 has 16 residues.

This clonotype was found many times. This chain uses TRBV12-3 or TRBV12-4 with TRBJ1-6; the match to TRBD1 covers 7 bases. Losses at the gene ends were 5 bases for V and 6 bases for J; bases not matched to a gene: 7. The CDR3 has 15 residues. CDR3 residues: CASSPQGTFNSPLHF. For the CDR3, the DNA is TGTGCCAGCAGTCCACAGGGGACGTTTAATTCACCCCTCCACTTT.

The V call is TRBV5-1, the J call TRBJ2-3, with 13 bases fitting TRBD2. Trimming took 5 bases from V and 0 from J; bases not matched to a gene: 9. Germline CDR1 and CDR2: SGHRS and YFSETQ. The CDR3 contains 18 residues. The CDR3 nucleotides read TGCGCCAGCAGTTCTTTCGGGACTAGCGGGACCAGCACAGATACGCAGTATTTT. Its translation is CASSSFGTSGTSTDTQYF.

This clonotype was seen a handful of times. This sequence joins TRBV5-6 and TRBJ1-1, with 10 bases identical to TRBD1. This CDR3 region has 15 residues. J gave up 6 bases and V 7 bases, and 12 bases lay outside the gene matches. Germline V gene data show CDR1 as SGHDT and CDR2 as YYEEEE. The CDR3 protein is CASCYTGTGVAEAFF. CDR3 nucleotide sequence: TGTGCCAGCTGCTACACCGGGACAGGGGTTGCTGAAGCTTTCTTT.

The chain employs TRBV7-9 and TRBJ2-7, with D possibly matching TRBD2 (6 bases). Germline V lookup: CDR1 SEHNR, CDR2 FQNEAQ (reference sequence). The CDR3 is made up of 16 amino acids. Trimming took off 2 bases at V and 0 bases at J, with 14 bases between the two ends. CDR3 DNA sequence: TGTGCCAGCAGCTTAAGGCGGGCGGGAAGCTCCTACGAGCAGTACTTC. Its protein product is CASSLRRAGSSYEQYF.

The chain links TRBV28 to TRBJ1-1; 11 nucleotides line up with TRBD1. Germline CDR1 and CDR2: MDHEN and SYDVKM. J lost 0 bases, V lost 6 bases, and 6 bases had no gene match. This CDR3 has 16 residues. The CDR3 here is CASRRTGGYLNTEAFF. The CDR3, as DNA: TGTGCCAGCAGAAGGACAGGGGGCTACCTGAACACTGAAGCTTTCTTT.

V and J are TRBV11-2 and TRBJ2-2; TRBD2 might be the D (5 bases). Germline V gene sequence: CDR1 SGHAT, CDR2 FQNNGV. CDR3 length: 18 residues. The germline V and J ends were trimmed by 0 bases and 0 bases, with 14 bases remaining between them. In DNA form, the CDR3 reads TGTGCCAGCAGCTTAGATATATGGGAGAGCGCGAACACCGGGGAGCTGTTTTTT. It yields the protein CASSLDIWESANTGELFF.

This clonotype appeared a few times. The chain joins TRBV7-9 to TRBJ2-3, with D possibly matching TRBD2 (6 bases). V dropped 2 bases and J dropped 5 bases, with 14 bases sitting between them. Germline loops: CDR1 SEHNR, CDR2 FQNEAQ (reference sequence). The CDR3 runs 15 residues. The CDR3 loop reads CASSLTSPGGDTQYF. The CDR3 DNA reads TGTGCCAGCAGCTTAACTAGCCCCGGCGGAGATACGCAGTATTTT. Full variable domain (rest looked up from reference TRBV7-9 and TRBJ2-3): DTGVSQNPRHKITKRGQNVTFRCDPISEHNRLYWYRQTLGQGPEFLTYFQNEAQLEKSRLLSDRFSAERPKGSFSTLEIQRTEQGDSAMYLCASSLTSPGGDTQYFGPGTRLTVL.

This clonotype was counted at least ten times. The J gene is TRBJ1-4, the V gene TRBV20-1, with D perhaps TRBD1 (5 bases). Trimming cost V 7 bases and J 6 bases, with 24 bases left between them. CDR1 and CDR2 from the germline V gene are DFQATT and SNEGSKA (reference sequence). CDR3 size: 16 residues. The CDR3 DNA sequence: TGCAGTGTTACTACCCAAGCGGGGAGGGGAGATGAAAAACTGTTTTTT. This gives the protein CSVTTQAGRGDEKLFF.

DNA for the CDR3: TGCGCCAGCAGCTTGGTTGCCAGGGGGAGCACAGATACGCAGTATTTT. It translates to CASSLVARGSTDTQYF. This rearrangement joins TRBV5-1 to TRBJ2-3; 7 bases fit TRBD1. Germline assignment: CDR1 SGHRS and CDR2 YFSETQ. This CDR3 is 16 amino acids long. V shed 0 bases and J 0 bases; nucleotides not matched to a gene: 4.